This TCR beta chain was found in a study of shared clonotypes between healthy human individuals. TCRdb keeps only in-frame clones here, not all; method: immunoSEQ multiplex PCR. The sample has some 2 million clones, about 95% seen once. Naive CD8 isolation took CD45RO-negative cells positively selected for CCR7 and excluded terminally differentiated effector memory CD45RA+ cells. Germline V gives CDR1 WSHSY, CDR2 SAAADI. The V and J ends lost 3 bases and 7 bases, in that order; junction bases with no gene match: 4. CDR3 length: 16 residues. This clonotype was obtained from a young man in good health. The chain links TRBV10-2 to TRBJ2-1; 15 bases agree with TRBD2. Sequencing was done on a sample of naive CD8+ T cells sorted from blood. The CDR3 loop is CASSDGLAGGHNEQFF. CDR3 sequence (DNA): TGCGCCAGCAGTGATGGACTAGCGGGGGGGCATAATGAGCAGTTCTTC.